The rows below give T cell receptor beta chains drawn from one sample of a study of T cell clones after liver transplantation. Profiling relied on immunoSEQ multiplex PCR, and the TCRdb table lists in-frame clones only, not all of them. The sample consists of around 100,000 clones, around 86% of them appearing once. The sequenced sample was CD4+ T cells from blood, obtained before liver transplant. The source is a human donor who received a liver transplant. The conserved cysteine and the conserved F or W are not part of the CDR3 here.

j_gene: TRBJ2-3; v_gene: TRBV9; len: 12; CDR3aa: ASSVDGRTDTQY
j_gene: TRBJ1-3; v_gene: TRBV29-1; len: 12; CDR3aa: SVVYRGLGNTIY
j_gene: TRBJ1-2; v_gene: TRBV7-9; len: 10; CDR3aa: ASSDRLYGYT
j_gene: TRBJ2-1; v_gene: TRBV5-1; len: 11; CDR3aa: ASSPTGYNEQF
j_gene: TRBJ2-2; v_gene: TRBV5-1; len: 13; CDR3aa: ASSPPTGNTGELF
j_gene: TRBJ1-5; v_gene: TRBV6-1; len: 17; CDR3aa: ASSEARGQGYSSNQPQH
j_gene: TRBJ2-3; v_gene: TRBV4-3; len: 12; CDR3aa: ASSQAQGKDTQY
j_gene: TRBJ2-5; v_gene: TRBV9; len: 12; CDR3aa: ASSGLAGGQTQY
j_gene: TRBJ1-5; v_gene: TRBV7-2; len: 14; CDR3aa: ASSPRQGAVNQPQH
j_gene: TRBJ1-5; v_gene: TRBV19; len: 13; CDR3aa: ASKRGGRSNQPQH
j_gene: TRBJ1-4; v_gene: TRBV28; len: 11; CDR3aa: ASKRGWDEKLF
j_gene: TRBJ1-2; v_gene: TRBV11-2; len: 12; CDR3aa: ASSFGQGRDGYT
j_gene: TRBJ2-3; v_gene: TRBV27; len: 14; CDR3aa: ASTKGVAGGRDTQY
j_gene: TRBJ1-2; v_gene: TRBV12-5; len: 12; CDR3aa: ASGLPRTGGGYT
j_gene: TRBJ2-1; v_gene: TRBV27; len: 17; CDR3aa: ASSPPTSGGVASYNEQF
j_gene: TRBJ2-1; v_gene: TRBV7-2; len: 13; CDR3aa: ASSSLRGSYNEQF
j_gene: TRBJ1-1; v_gene: TRBV18; len: 9; CDR3aa: ASSQQGEAF
j_gene: TRBJ2-7; v_gene: TRBV14; len: 17; CDR3aa: ASPTLQDRPQPPPYEQY
j_gene: TRBJ2-1; v_gene: TRBV5-1; len: 13; CDR3aa: ASSFGGGSYNEQF
j_gene: TRBJ1-1; v_gene: TRBV7-9; len: 15; CDR3aa: ASSLVVRPPMNTEAF
j_gene: TRBJ2-2; v_gene: TRBV29-1; len: 9; CDR3aa: SASEAGGLF
j_gene: TRBJ2-1; v_gene: TRBV7-2; len: 12; CDR3aa: ASSPDRGVDEQF
j_gene: TRBJ1-1; v_gene: TRBV2; len: 13; CDR3aa: ASSGDYHRFTEAF
j_gene: TRBJ1-1; v_gene: TRBV4-1; len: 10; CDR3aa: ASSQVAERAF
j_gene: TRBJ2-1; v_gene: TRBV19; len: 12; CDR3aa: ASTRPGYYNEQF
j_gene: TRBJ1-1; v_gene: TRBV28; len: 13; CDR3aa: ASSLAGHSNTEAF